Listed here are 15 T cell receptor beta chains from one sample, sequenced in a study of radiotherapy plus CTLA-4 blockade in lung cancer. Some clones are missing from TCRdb's copy, which holds only in-frame ones; the method was immunoSEQ multiplex PCR. The sample carries approximately 34,000 clones, roughly three quarters recorded once. The source material was peripheral blood, sampled from a patient treated with radiotherapy plus ipilimumab. The receptor source for this set is a human donor with non-small cell lung cancer who had stable disease on radiotherapy plus ipilimumab.

V gene TRBV7-6 combines with J gene TRBJ2-5, with a tentative D call TRBD1 (7 bases). There are 15 residues in the CDR3. Germline V CDR1 and CDR2: SGHVS, FNYEAQ. V was clipped by 0 bases and J by 7 bases, with 15 bases between them. DNA of the CDR3: TGTGCCAGCAGCTTAGCGGATCAGGGGGGTGTGACCCAGTACTTC. Translating it yields CASSLADQGGVTQYF.

Turning to this clone: Its ends do not fully match the called genes, so a read error is possible. This sequence joins TRBV14 and TRBJ2-2; D uncertain. Germline V lookup: CDR1 SGHDN, CDR2 FVKESK. The CDR3 covers 15 residues. This CDR3 is CASSQDLSRLGQLFF. The CDR3 DNA reads TGTGCCAGCAGCCAAGATCTTTCTAGGCTCGGGCAGCTGTTTTTT.

The table lists this clone with a few counts. The chain links TRBV7-2 to TRBJ2-5; D assignment may be TRBD1 or TRBD2 (5 bases each). The CDR3 contains 15 residues. Trimming removed 3 bases from V and 7 bases from J, with 18 bases in between. Looked up from germline, CDR1 is SGHTA and CDR2 is FQGNSA. CDR3 coding DNA: TGTGCCAGCAGCTTTCCCTCCGGGACGGCGGGGACCCAGTACTTC. Protein: CASSFPSGTAGTQYF.

The genes are TRBV6-1 and TRBJ2-7; D perhaps matches TRBD2 (5 bases). The CDR3 is made up of 13 amino acids. Germline-derived CDR1 and CDR2 are MNHNS and SASEGT. V was clipped by 10 bases and J by 2 bases, with 15 bases between them. In DNA form, the CDR3 reads TGTGCCACTCTGGGAGCGCCGACCTACGAGCAGTACTTC. It encodes CATLGAPTYEQYF.

This clone has more than one count but fewer than ten. Other DNA sequences in the same sample also yield this CDR3. The CDR3 DNA reads as TGCGCCAGCAAGGTCGAGGGGGGTGCGGACGAGCAGTACTTC. It yields the protein CASKVEGGADEQYF. The rearrangement joins TRBV5-1 to TRBJ2-7; tentatively, D is TRBD1 or TRBD2 (6 bases each). Germline V gene lookup returns CDR1 SGHRS and CDR2 YFSETQ. The CDR3 runs to 14 residues. V was pared by 6 bases and J by 5 bases, with 18 bases between.

The rearrangement links TRBV9 to TRBJ2-5; D gene ambiguous. CDR1 and CDR2 from the germline V gene are SGDLS and YYNGEE. Trimming removed 0 bases at V and 0 bases at J, with 12 bases between. CDR3 length: 16 residues. In nucleotides, the CDR3 is TGTGCCAGCAGCGTAGGCGGCAGCTTTTACCAAGAGACCCAGTACTTC. Translation gives CASSVGGSFYQETQYF.

The chain combines TRBV6-5 with TRBJ2-6; D call uncertain. Germline CDR1 MNHEY, CDR2 SVGAGI. The V end was cut by 6 bases, the J end by 2 bases, with 2 bases between. CDR3 length: 12 residues. CDR3 sequence (DNA): TGTGCCAGCAGCCCTGGGGCCAACGTCCTGACTTTC. It yields the protein CASSPGANVLTF.

This clone has a single count. The chain recombines TRBV5-1 with TRBJ2-5; TRBD1 is a possible D gene (6 bases). CDR1 is SGHRS and CDR2 is YFSETQ in the germline V gene. This CDR3 comprises 16 residues. Trimming took off 4 bases at V and 5 bases at J, with 21 bases between the two ends. CDR3 residues: CASSKRGDNRGETQYF. The CDR3 DNA sequence: TGCGCCAGCAGCAAACGTGGGGACAACCGCGGGGAGACCCAGTACTTC.

This chain joins TRBV2 and TRBJ2-5; D might be TRBD2 (5 bases). The CDR3 is 14 amino acids. Germline CDR1 reads SNHLY; CDR2 reads FYNNEI. Trimming left V 4 bases short and J 4 bases short, with 13 bases between. The CDR3 reads CASSGEGLGETQYF. The CDR3, as DNA: TGTGCCAGCAGTGGCGAGGGCCTGGGAGAGACCCAGTACTTC.

This chain uses TRBV19 with TRBJ2-2, with TRBD1 as a possible D gene (5 bases). Germline CDR1 is LNHDA and CDR2 is SQIVND (reference sequence). V lost 5 bases and J 4 bases, leaving 5 bases between the germline ends. The CDR3 runs 12 residues. The CDR3 DNA sequence: TGTGCCAGTAGTGGGGCCACCGGGGAGCTGTTTTTT. Translated, it gives CASSGATGELFF.

V is TRBV2 and J is TRBJ1-5, with D possibly matching TRBD1 (6 bases). The germline V gene has CDR1 SNHLY and CDR2 FYNNEI. V was clipped by 6 bases and J by 2 bases, with 20 bases between them. The CDR3 sequence is 17 residues long. CDR3 amino acids: CASSRGANIIGNQPQHF. In nucleotides, the CDR3 is TGTGCCAGCAGCCGGGGGGCCAATATTATTGGCAATCAGCCCCAGCATTTT.

This clone was counted between two and nine times. This chain uses TRBV4-2 with TRBJ2-1; TRBD2 matches at 12 bases. Germline CDR1 and CDR2: LGHNA and YNFKEQ. There are 18 residues in the CDR3. With 0 bases clipped from V and 8 bases from J, the junction kept 11 bases outside the gene matches. This chain's CDR3 is CASSQESLAGGPGYEQFF. In nucleotides, the CDR3 is TGTGCCAGCAGCCAAGAATCGCTAGCGGGAGGGCCTGGGTATGAGCAGTTCTTC.

The CDR3 sequence is CASSKVGGGLYEQYF. CDR3 coding DNA: TGTGCCAGCAGCAAAGTCGGGGGAGGCCTCTACGAGCAGTACTTC. The chain joins TRBV21-1 to TRBJ2-7; the table's D gene call, TRBD2, was not cross checked with the DNA. TRBV21-1 is annotated as a pseudogene. The CDR3 contains 15 residues.

This rearrangement joins TRBV15 to TRBJ2-2; D is uncertain. Per the germline V gene, CDR1 is LNHNV and CDR2 is YYDKDF (reference sequence). V was trimmed by 0 bases and J by 8 bases, leaving 10 bases between them. This CDR3 is 14 amino acids long. CDR3 loop: CATSRDRSEGELFF. The CDR3 nucleotides are TGTGCCACCAGCAGAGATAGGTCCGAGGGGGAGCTGTTTTTT.

V is TRBV5-1 and J is TRBJ2-1, with 11 bases fitting TRBD1. Germline V gives CDR1 SGHRS, CDR2 YFSETQ. The V segment lost 4 bases and the J segment 0 bases; nucleotides outside the gene matches: 12. The CDR3 is 19 residues long. CDR3 nucleotides: TGCGCCAGCAGCCACCGGACAGGGGGCGGCGGGAGCTCCTACAATGAGCAGTTCTTC. Protein: CASSHRTGGGGSSYNEQFF. The complete variable domain, with remaining parts taken from reference TRBV5-1 and TRBJ2-1, reads KAGVTQTPRYLIKTRGQQVTLSCSPISGHRSVSWYQQTPGQGLQFLFEYFSETQRNKGNFPGRFSGRQFSNSRSEMNVSTLELGDSALYLCASSHRTGGGGSSYNEQFFGPGTRLTVL.